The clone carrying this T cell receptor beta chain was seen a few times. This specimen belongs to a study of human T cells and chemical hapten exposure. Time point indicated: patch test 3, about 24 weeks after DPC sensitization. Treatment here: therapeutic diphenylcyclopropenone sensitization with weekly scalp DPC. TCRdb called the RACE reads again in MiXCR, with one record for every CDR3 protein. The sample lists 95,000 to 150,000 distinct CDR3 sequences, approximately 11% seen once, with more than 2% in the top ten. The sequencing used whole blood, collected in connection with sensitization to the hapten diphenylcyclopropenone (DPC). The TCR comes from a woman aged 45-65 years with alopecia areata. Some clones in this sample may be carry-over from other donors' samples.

The CDR3 reads CASSPARLAGTYNSPLHF. DNA for the CDR3: TGTGCCAGCAGCCCCGCTAGACTAGCGGGGACCTATAATTCACCCCTCCACTTT. The V and J genes are TRBV7-8 and TRBJ1-6; D not resolved. CDR3 length: 18 residues. Trimming removed 5 bases from V and 2 bases from J, with 19 bases in between. CDR1 is SGHVS and CDR2 is FQNEAQ in the germline V gene.